This TCR beta chain appears in the sequencing data of a study of control samples from healthy donors and cancer patients. Trimming left V 0 bases short and J 2 bases short, with 11 bases between. This CDR3 has 16 amino acids. Germline loops: CDR1 LGHNA, CDR2 YSLEER. Only in-frame clones appear in the TCRdb table, and some are missing; sequencing was by immunoSEQ multiplex PCR. This table holds over 150,000 clones, roughly 94% found once. This receptor was identified in a man in his 60s with colorectal cancer. Sequenced sample: PBMCs. This chain links TRBV4-3 with TRBJ2-1; D may be TRBD1 (5 bases). For the CDR3, the DNA is TGCGCCAGCAGCCAAGATATGAGACAGACCTACAATGAGCAGTTCTTC. As protein: CASSQDMRQTYNEQFF.